This record looks at one T cell receptor beta chain sequence and its context. Per germline, CDR1 SGHRS and CDR2 YFSETQ. The trim removed 4 bases at V and 4 bases at J, leaving 8 bases unmatched. The length of the CDR3 is 15 residues. The data belong to a study of blood T cell repertoires in COVID-19. Study at large: Samples representing acute and convalescent COVID-19 were sourced from the United States, Italy and Spain. PBMCs, B-cell-depleted T cells, or T cells were the source of the cDNA or gDNA that made up the material.

As handled by the study authors: Reference gene primer amplification gave nucleated cell count estimates. Clones were sequenced by immunoSEQ multiplex PCR, and TCRdb holds only the in-frame ones, with some missing. That table is the source of V, J and clone size, and D and trimming were worked out from the DNA. The data hold tens of thousands of clones, with 88% observed a single time. The source material was peripheral blood. This clonotype was obtained from a man over 45 with active COVID-19. The genes are TRBV5-1 and TRBJ1-5; 7 bases fit TRBD1. CDR3 amino acids: CASSPWTGENQPQHF. The CDR3 region has the DNA TGCGCCAGCAGCCCTTGGACAGGCGAAAATCAGCCCCAGCATTTT.